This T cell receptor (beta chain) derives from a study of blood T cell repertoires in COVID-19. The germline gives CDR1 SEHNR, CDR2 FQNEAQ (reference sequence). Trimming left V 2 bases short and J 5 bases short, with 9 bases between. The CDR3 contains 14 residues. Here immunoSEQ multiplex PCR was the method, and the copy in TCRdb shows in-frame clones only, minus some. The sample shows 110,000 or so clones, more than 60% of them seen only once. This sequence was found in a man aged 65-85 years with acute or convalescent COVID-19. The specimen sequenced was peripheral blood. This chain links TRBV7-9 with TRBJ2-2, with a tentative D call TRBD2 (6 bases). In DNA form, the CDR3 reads TGTGCCAGCAGCTTATCGGAGGGGACCGGGGAGCTGTTTTTT. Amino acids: CASSLSEGTGELFF.